What follows is one T cell receptor beta chain and its context. Original data processing: How many nucleated cells were present was estimated from reference gene primer amplification. The method was immunoSEQ multiplex PCR; TCRdb's version includes in-frame clones alone and lacks a portion of them. Clonal size and the V and J genes are those of that table, whereas D and trimming came from the DNA. The profile shows about 190,000 clones, 88% of them singletons. The source of the sample is a study of blood T cell repertoires in COVID-19. Study information: Some COVID-19 samples were acute and others convalescent; all came from the United States, Italy and Spain.

V shed 6 bases, J shed 0 bases, and the junction held 7 bases outside the gene matches. The CDR3 totals 17 residues. Germline CDR1 is MDHEN and CDR2 is SYDVKM. The sequence was obtained from a man aged 35 to 55 with active or convalescent COVID-19. This chain uses TRBV28 with TRBJ2-2, with 10 nucleotides matching TRBD2. The sample taken for sequencing was peripheral blood. CDR3 in DNA: TGTGCCAGCAGGCAGGGGGGACTAGCGACGAACACCGGGGAGCTGTTTTTT. It codes for CASRQGGLATNTGELFF.